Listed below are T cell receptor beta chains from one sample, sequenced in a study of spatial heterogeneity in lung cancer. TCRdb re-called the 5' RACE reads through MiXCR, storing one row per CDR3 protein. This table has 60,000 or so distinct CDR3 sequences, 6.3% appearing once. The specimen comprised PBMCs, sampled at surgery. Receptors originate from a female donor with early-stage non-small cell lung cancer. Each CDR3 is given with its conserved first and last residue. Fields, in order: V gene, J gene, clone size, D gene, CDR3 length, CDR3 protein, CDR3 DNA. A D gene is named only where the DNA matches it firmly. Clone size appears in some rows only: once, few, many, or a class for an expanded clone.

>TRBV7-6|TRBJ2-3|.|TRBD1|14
CVSSQDRPTDTQYF
TGTGTCAGCAGCCAGGACAGGCCAACAGATACGCAGTATTTT
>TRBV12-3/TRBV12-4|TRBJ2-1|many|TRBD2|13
CASSEISGGWGFF
TGTGCCAGCAGTGAAATCAGCGGGGGTTGGGGGTTCTTC
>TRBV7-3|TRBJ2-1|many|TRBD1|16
CASSLRGGQGRNEQFF
TGTGCCAGCAGCTTAAGAGGCGGACAGGGGAGAAATGAGCAGTTCTTC
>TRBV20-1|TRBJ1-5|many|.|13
CSAPGRANQPQHF
TGCAGTGCTCCTGGCAGGGCCAATCAGCCCCAGCATTTT
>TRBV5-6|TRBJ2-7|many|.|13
CASSLVATGEQYF
TGTGCCAGCAGCTTGGTGGCTACGGGCGAGCAGTACTTC
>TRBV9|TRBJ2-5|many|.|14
CASSTGTYSMTQYF
TGTGCCAGCAGTACCGGGACTTACAGTATGACCCAGTACTTC
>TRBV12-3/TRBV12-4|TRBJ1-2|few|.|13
CASSLGTEYGYTF
TGTGCCAGCAGTTTAGGGACAGAATATGGCTACACCTTC
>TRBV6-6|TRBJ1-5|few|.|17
CASSYSSSGGGNQPQHF
TGTGCCAGCAGTTACTCGAGCTCGGGGGGCGGCAATCAGCCCCAGCATTTT
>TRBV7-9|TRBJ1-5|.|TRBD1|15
CASSSTDRYDQPQHF
TGTGCCAGCAGCTCAACGGACAGGTATGATCAGCCCCAGCATTTT
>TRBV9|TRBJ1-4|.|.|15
CASSDGRDGNEKLFF
TGTGCCAGCAGCGACGGCCGGGACGGTAATGAAAAACTGTTTTTT
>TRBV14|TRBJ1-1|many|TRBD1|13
CASGGQANTEAFF
TGTGCCAGCGGGGGACAGGCGAACACTGAAGCTTTCTTT
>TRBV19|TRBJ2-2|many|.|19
CASSITPGGGGPNTGELFF
TGTGCCAGTAGTATCACCCCCGGGGGAGGGGGGCCAAACACCGGGGAGCTGTTTTTT
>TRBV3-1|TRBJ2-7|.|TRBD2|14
CASTGPGGPREQYF
TGTGCCAGCACTGGTCCGGGAGGGCCCCGGGAGCAGTACTTC
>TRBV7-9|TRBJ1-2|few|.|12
CASSLGGDGYTF
TGTGCCAGCAGCTTAGGAGGGGATGGCTACACCTTC
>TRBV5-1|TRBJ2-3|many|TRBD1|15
CASSRTGDAADTQYF
TGCGCCAGCAGCCGTACAGGGGACGCCGCAGATACGCAGTATTTT
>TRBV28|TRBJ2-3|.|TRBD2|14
CVISSGDSTDTQYF
TGTGTCATCTCCAGCGGGGACAGCACAGATACGCAGTATTTT
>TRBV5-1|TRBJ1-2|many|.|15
CASSLTAGDNYGYTF
TGCGCCAGCAGCTTAACCGCAGGGGACAACTATGGCTACACCTTC
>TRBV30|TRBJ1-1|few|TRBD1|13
CASVRTGNTEAFF
TGTGCCTCCGTTAGGACAGGGAACACTGAAGCTTTCTTT
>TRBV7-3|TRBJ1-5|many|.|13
CASSLSGNQPQHF
TGTGCCAGCAGCTTATCAGGGAATCAGCCCCAGCATTTT
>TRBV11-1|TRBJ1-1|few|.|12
CASSFREAEAFF
TGTGCCAGCAGCTTCAGGGAGGCTGAAGCTTTCTTT
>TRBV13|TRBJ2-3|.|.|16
CASSLEEFSSTDTQYF
TGTGCCAGCAGCTTAGAGGAATTTTCTAGCACAGATACGCAGTATTTT
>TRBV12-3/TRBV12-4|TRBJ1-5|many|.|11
CASTPGQPQHF
TGTGCCAGCACCCCTGGGCAGCCCCAGCATTTT
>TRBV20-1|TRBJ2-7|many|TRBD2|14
CSAGDSGSSYEQYF
TGCAGTGCGGGAGATAGCGGGAGTTCCTACGAGCAGTACTTC
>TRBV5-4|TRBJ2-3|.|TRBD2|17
CASSLRLAGGPTDTQYF
TGTGCCAGCAGCCTCAGACTAGCGGGAGGGCCAACAGATACGCAGTATTTT
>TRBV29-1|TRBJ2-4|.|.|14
CSVRQTLAKNIQYF
TGCAGCGTGCGACAGACTCTAGCCAAAAACATTCAGTACTTC
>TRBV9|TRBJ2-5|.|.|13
CASSVYSEETQYF
TGTGCCAGCAGCGTATACAGTGAAGAGACCCAGTACTTC
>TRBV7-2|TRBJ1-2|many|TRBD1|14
CASSEGATNYGYTF
TGTGCCAGCAGCGAGGGGGCCACGAACTATGGCTACACCTTC
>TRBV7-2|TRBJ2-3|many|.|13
CASSLDPLDTQYF
TGTGCCAGCAGCTTAGACCCCTTAGATACGCAGTATTTT
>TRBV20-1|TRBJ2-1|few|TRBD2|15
CSAPGLAGDYNEQFF
TGCAGTGCTCCGGGACTAGCGGGAGACTACAATGAGCAGTTCTTC
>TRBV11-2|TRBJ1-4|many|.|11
CASSFSEKLFF
TGTGCCAGCAGCTTTAGCGAAAAACTGTTTTTT
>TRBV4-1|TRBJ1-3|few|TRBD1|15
CASSGTGGTGNTIYF
TGCGCCAGCAGCGGGACAGGGGGGACTGGAAACACCATATATTTT
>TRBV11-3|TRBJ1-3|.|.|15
CASSSQGISGNTIYF
TGTGCCAGCAGCTCACAAGGGATCTCTGGAAACACCATATATTTT
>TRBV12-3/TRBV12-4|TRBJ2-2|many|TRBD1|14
CASRQGASTGELFF
TGTGCCAGTAGACAGGGGGCGAGTACCGGGGAGCTGTTTTTT
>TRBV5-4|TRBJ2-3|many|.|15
CASRRTGTVADTQYF
TGTGCCAGCAGACGAACAGGGACGGTGGCAGATACGCAGTATTTT
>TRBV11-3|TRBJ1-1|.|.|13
CASSLAPGPEAFF
TGTGCCAGCAGCTTAGCCCCGGGCCCCGAAGCTTTCTTT
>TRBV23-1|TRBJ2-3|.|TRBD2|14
CASSQSGGTDTQYF
TGCGCCAGCAGTCAATCGGGGGGGACAGATACGCAGTATTTT
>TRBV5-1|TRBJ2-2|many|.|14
CASSYRVQAGELFF
TGCGCCAGCAGCTACAGGGTCCAGGCCGGGGAGCTGTTTTTT
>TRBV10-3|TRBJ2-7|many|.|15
CAISEPGQVSYEQYF
TGTGCCATCAGTGAGCCAGGGCAGGTCTCCTACGAGCAGTACTTC
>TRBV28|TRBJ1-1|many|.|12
CASTSPYTEAFF
TGTGCCAGCACCTCCCCGTACACTGAAGCTTTCTTT
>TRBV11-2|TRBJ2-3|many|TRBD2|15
CASSLTSDPAGTQYF
TGTGCCAGCAGCCTGACTAGCGACCCCGCGGGCACGCAGTATTTT
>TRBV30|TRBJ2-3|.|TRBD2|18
CAWRSPLGLAGGTDTQYF
TGTGCCTGGAGATCTCCCCTTGGACTAGCGGGGGGGACAGATACGCAGTATTTT